One and the same sample provided the 9 T cell receptor beta chains below, sequenced in a study of shared clonotypes between healthy human individuals (TCRdb year 2020). Receptors were amplified or captured by the immunoSEQ multiplex PCR assay. Here the immuneACCESS table is served through TCRdb, limited to in-frame sequences with V and J called. Missing clones are a known gap in these copies; in checked studies unresolved V genes cover under half, and the rest lacks a known reason. This sample lists about 1.5 million clones; 95% to 99% were detected once. The ten largest clones capture roughly 0.42% of the sample. Material for sequencing was naive CD4+ T cells sorted from blood. The cell subset or site tag for this specimen amounts to: CD45RA+ positively selected. These receptors all come from a young man in good health.

V and J are TRBV30 and TRBJ2-3, with 7 bases lining up with TRBD2. CDR1 is GTSNPN and CDR2 is SVGIG in the germline V gene (reference sequence). V was pared by 8 bases and J by 5 bases, with 10 bases of the junction left unmatched. This CDR3 has 13 residues. CDR3 residues: CAVGRESGDTQYF. The CDR3 DNA reads as TGTGCCGTTGGGCGGGAGAGTGGAGATACGCAGTATTTT.

Comment on this clone: Additional DNA sequences in this sample encode the identical CDR3. The CDR3 DNA reads TGTGCCAGCAGTTTATCAGGGACGAACACCGGGGAGCTGTTTTTT. Protein sequence: CASSLSGTNTGELFF. The chain is built from TRBV27 and TRBJ2-2; D remains ambiguous. CDR3 length equals 15 residues. With 0 bases removed from V and 0 bases from J, the gap between germline ends came to 5 bases. Germline CDR1 and CDR2: MNHEY and SMNVEV (reference sequence).

The chain joins TRBV4-3 to TRBJ1-1; D remains ambiguous. This CDR3 has 14 amino acids. V lost 0 bases and J 4 bases, leaving 9 bases between the germline ends. Germline V CDR1 and CDR2: LGHNA, YSLEER. CDR3: CASSQERVSTEAFF. The CDR3 region has the DNA TGCGCCAGCAGCCAAGAACGGGTGAGCACTGAAGCTTTCTTT.

J is TRBJ2-4 and V is TRBV27, with D unclear. The CDR3 is 16 amino acids. Germline V gene data show CDR1 as MNHEY and CDR2 as SMNVEV (reference sequence). V lost 7 bases, J lost 1 base, and 17 bases lay in between. CDR3 sequence reads: CASTAAPPLAKNIQYF. Here the CDR3 DNA reads TGTGCCAGCACCGCAGCCCCTCCGCTGGCCAAAAACATTCAGTACTTC.

With respect to this clone: In the same sample, other DNA sequences code for this CDR3. V and J are TRBV9 and TRBJ2-1; TRBD2 aligns across 11 bases. Germline lookup yields CDR1 SGDLS and CDR2 YYNGEE. With V trimmed by 2 bases and J by 3 bases, 1 base remained unmatched. The CDR3 runs 15 residues. This CDR3 reads CASSVGTSGYNEQFF. In nucleotides, the CDR3 is TGTGCCAGCAGCGTCGGGACTAGCGGCTACAATGAGCAGTTCTTC.

The rearrangement links TRBV15 to TRBJ1-4, with 7 bases aligning to TRBD1. The germline CDR1 and CDR2 sequences are LNHNV and YYDKDF (reference sequence). V shed 0 bases and J 5 bases; nucleotides not matched to a gene: 6. The CDR3 runs to 16 residues. The CDR3 here is CATSREGTGANEKLFF. The CDR3 DNA reads as TGTGCCACCAGCAGAGAGGGAACAGGGGCGAATGAAAAACTGTTTTTT.

The rearrangement links TRBV7-2 to TRBJ2-1, with TRBD2 matching 8 bases. Germline loops: CDR1 SGHTA, CDR2 FQGNSA. The V gene end was trimmed by 5 bases and the J gene end by 2 bases; junction bases not matched to a gene: 8. CDR3 length: 16 amino acids. The CDR3 DNA follows: TGTGCCAGCAGCCTAACTAGCGGAGCCCCCTACAATGAGCAGTTCTTC. Translating gives CASSLTSGAPYNEQFF.

This chain joins TRBV9 and TRBJ1-4, with TRBD1 as a possible D gene (6 bases). The CDR3 runs 14 residues. From germline, CDR1 is SGDLS and CDR2 YYNGEE. V lost 3 bases, J lost 6 bases, and 12 bases lay in between. CDR3 in amino acids: CASSAGVVDEKLFF. CDR3 bases: TGTGCCAGCAGCGCAGGGGTTGTTGATGAAAAACTGTTTTTT.

The V call is TRBV5-4, the J call TRBJ2-2, with 7 nucleotides matching TRBD1. The CDR3 is 16 amino acids. Germline V gene sequence: CDR1 SGHNT, CDR2 YYREEE (reference sequence). V dropped 1 base and J dropped 1; count of bases not matched to a gene: 4. The CDR3, as DNA: TGTGCCAGCAGCTTGTCCTGGACAGGGAACACCGGGGAGCTGTTTTTT. Protein product: CASSLSWTGNTGELFF.